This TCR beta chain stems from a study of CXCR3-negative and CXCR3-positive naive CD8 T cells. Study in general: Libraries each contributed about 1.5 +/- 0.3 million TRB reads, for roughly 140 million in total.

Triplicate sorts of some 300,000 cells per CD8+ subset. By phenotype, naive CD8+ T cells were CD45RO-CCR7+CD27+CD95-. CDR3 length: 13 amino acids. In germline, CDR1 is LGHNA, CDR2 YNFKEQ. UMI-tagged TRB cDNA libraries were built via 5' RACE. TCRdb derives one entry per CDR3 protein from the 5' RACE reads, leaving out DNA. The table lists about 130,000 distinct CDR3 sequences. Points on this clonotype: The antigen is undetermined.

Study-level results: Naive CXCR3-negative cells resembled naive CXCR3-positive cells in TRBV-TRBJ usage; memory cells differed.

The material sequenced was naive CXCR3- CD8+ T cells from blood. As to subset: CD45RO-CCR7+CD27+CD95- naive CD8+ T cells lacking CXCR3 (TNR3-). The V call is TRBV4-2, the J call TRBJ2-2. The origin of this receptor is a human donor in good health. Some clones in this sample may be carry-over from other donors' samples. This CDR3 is CASSHNIDGELFF.